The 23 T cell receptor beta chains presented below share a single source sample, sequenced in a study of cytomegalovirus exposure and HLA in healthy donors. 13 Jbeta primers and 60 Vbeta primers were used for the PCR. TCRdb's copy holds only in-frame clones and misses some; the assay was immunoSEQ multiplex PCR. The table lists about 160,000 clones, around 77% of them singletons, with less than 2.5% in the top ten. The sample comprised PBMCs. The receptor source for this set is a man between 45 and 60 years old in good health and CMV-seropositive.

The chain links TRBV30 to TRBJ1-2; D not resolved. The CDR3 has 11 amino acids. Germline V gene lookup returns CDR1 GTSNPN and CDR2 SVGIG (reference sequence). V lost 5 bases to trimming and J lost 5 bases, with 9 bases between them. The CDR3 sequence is CAWGETYGYTF. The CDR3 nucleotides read TGTGCCTGGGGAGAAACATATGGCTACACCTTC.

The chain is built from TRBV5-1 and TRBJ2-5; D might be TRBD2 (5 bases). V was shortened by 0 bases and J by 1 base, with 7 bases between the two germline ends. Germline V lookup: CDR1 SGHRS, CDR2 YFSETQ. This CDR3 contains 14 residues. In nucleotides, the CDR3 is TGCGCCAGCAGCTTGGCGGGGAGCCAAGAGACCCAGTACTTC. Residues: CASSLAGSQETQYF.

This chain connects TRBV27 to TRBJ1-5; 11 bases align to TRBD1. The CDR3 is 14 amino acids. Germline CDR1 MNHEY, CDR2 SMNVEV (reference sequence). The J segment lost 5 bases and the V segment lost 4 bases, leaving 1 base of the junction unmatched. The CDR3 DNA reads TGTGCCAGCAGTTCGGGACAGGGGGATCAGCCCCAGCATTTT. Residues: CASSSGQGDQPQHF.

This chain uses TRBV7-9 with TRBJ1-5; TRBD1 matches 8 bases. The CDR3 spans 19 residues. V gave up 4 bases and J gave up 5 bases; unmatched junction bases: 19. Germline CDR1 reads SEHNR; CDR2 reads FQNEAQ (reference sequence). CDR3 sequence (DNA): TGTGCCAGCAGCTCGACCACCTCGAACCGGGACAGGTCCCATCAGCCCCAGCATTTT. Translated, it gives CASSSTTSNRDRSHQPQHF.

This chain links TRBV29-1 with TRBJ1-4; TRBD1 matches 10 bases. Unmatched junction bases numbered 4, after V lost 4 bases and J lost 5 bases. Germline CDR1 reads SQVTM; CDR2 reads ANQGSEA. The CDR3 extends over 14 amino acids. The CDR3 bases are TGCAGCGTTGTGACAGGGGGCTTCAATGAAAAACTGTTTTTT. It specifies CSVVTGGFNEKLFF.

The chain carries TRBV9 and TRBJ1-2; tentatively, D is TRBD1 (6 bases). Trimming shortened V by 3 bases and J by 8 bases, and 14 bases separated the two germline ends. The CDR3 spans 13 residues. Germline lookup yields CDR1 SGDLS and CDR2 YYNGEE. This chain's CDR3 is CASSADSDEGYTF. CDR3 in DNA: TGTGCCAGCAGCGCGGACAGCGATGAAGGCTACACCTTC.

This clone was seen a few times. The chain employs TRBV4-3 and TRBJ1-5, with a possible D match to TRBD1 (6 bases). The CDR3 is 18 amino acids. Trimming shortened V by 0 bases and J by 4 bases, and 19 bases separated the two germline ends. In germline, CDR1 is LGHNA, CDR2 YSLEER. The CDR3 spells CASSQDPPGRGINQPQHF. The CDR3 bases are TGCGCCAGCAGCCAAGATCCCCCCGGCAGGGGAATAAATCAGCCCCAGCATTTT.

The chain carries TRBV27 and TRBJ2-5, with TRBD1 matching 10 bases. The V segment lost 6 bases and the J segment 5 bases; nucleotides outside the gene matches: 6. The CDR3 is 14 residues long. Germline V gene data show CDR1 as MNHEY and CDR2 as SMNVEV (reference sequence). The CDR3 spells CASSQDRGSETQYF. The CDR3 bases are TGTGCCAGCAGCCAGGACAGGGGGTCGGAGACCCAGTACTTC.

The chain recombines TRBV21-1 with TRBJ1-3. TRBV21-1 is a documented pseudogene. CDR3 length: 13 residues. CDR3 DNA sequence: TGTGCCAGCAACGAGGAGTTTGGAAACACCATATATTTT. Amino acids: CASNEEFGNTIYF.

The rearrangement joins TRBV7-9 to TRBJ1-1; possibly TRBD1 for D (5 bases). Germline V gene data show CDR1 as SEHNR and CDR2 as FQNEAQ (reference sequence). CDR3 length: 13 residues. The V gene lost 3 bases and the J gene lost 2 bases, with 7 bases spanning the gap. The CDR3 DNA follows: TGTGCCAGCAGCTTGACAGCCAACACTGAAGCTTTCTTT. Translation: CASSLTANTEAFF.

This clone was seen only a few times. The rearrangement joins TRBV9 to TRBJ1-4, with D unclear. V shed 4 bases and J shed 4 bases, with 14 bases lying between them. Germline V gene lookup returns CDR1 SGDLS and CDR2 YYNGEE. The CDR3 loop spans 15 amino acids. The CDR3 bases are TGTGCCAGCAGCTCCCAGGCGGGAGGTAATGAAAAACTGTTTTTT. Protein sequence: CASSSQAGGNEKLFF. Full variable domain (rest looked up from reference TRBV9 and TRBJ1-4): DSGVTQTPKHLITATGQRVTLRCSPRSGDLSVYWYQQSLDQGLQFLIQYYNGEERAKGNILERFSAQQFPDLHSELNLSSLELGDSALYFCASSSQAGGNEKLFFGSGTQLSVL.

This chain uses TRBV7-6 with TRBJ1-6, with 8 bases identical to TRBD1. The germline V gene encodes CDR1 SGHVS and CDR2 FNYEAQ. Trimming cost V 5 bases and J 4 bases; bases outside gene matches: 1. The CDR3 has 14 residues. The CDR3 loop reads CASSDRGYNSPLHF. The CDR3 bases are TGTGCCAGCAGCGACAGGGGATATAATTCACCCCTCCACTTT.

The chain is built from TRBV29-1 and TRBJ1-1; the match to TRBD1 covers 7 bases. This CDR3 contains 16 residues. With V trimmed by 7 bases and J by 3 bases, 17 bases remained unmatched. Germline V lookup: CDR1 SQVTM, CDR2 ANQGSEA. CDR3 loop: CSAGSRQGGGYTEAFF. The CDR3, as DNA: TGCAGCGCTGGGTCTAGACAGGGAGGTGGGTACACTGAAGCTTTCTTT.

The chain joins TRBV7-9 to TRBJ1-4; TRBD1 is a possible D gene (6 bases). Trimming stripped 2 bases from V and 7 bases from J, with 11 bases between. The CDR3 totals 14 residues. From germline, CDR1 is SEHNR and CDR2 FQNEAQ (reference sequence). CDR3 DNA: TGTGCCAGCAGCTTACAGGGGTCTGGTGAAAAACTGTTTTTT. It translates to CASSLQGSGEKLFF. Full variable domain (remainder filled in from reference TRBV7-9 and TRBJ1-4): DTGVSQNPRHKITKRGQNVTFRCDPISEHNRLYWYRQTLGQGPEFLTYFQNEAQLEKSRLLSDRFSAERPKGSFSTLEIQRTEQGDSAMYLCASSLQGSGEKLFFGSGTQLSVL.

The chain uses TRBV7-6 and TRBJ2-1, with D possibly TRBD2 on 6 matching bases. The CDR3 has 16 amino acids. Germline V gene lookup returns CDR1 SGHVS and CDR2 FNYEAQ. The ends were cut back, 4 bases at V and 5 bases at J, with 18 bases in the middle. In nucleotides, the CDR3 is TGTGCCAGCAGCTGGAGGGACGCAGGCAACAACAATGAGCAGTTCTTC. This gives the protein CASSWRDAGNNNEQFF.

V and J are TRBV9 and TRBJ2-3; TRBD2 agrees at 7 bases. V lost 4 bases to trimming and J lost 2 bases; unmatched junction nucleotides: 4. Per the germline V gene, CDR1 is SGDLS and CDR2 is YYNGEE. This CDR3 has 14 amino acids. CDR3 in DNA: TGTGCCAGCAGCAAAGCGGGGAACACAGATACGCAGTATTTT. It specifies CASSKAGNTDTQYF.

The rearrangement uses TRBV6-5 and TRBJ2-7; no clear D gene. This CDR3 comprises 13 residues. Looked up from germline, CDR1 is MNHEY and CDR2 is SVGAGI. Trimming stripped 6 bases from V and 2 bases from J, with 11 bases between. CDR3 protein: CASRRVGPYEQYF. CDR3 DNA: TGTGCCAGCAGGAGAGTGGGCCCCTACGAGCAGTACTTC.

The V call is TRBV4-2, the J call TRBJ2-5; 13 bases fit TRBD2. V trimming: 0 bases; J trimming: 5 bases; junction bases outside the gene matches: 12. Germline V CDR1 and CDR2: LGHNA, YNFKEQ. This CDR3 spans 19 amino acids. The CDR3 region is CASSQEPDYGLAGVETQYF. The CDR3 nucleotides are TGTGCCAGCAGCCAAGAGCCCGACTACGGACTAGCGGGGGTTGAGACCCAGTACTTC.

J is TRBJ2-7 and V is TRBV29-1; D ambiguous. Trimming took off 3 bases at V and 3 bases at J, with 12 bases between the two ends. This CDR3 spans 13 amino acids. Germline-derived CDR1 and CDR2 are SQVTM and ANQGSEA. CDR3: CSVETSLGYEQYF. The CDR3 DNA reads TGCAGCGTTGAGACATCCTTGGGCTACGAGCAGTACTTC.

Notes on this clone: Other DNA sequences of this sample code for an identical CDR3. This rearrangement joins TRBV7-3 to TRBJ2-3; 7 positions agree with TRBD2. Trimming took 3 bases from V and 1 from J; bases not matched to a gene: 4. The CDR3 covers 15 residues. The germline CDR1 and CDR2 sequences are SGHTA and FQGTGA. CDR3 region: CASSLTSGGTDTQYF. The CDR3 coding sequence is TGTGCCAGCAGCTTGACCAGCGGGGGCACAGATACGCAGTATTTT.

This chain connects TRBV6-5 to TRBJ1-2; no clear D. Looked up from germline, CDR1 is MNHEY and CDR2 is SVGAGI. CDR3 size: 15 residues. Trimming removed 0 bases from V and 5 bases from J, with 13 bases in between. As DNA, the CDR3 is TGTGCCAGCAGTTACTCGCTCAGTAGCTCGTATGGCTACACCTTC. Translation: CASSYSLSSSYGYTF.

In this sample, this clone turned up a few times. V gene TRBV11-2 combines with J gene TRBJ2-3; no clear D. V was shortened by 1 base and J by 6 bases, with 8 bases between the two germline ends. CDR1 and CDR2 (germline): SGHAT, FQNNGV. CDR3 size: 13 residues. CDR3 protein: CASSLVLQDTQYF. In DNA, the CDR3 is TGTGCCAGCAGCTTAGTTCTGCAGGATACGCAGTATTTT.

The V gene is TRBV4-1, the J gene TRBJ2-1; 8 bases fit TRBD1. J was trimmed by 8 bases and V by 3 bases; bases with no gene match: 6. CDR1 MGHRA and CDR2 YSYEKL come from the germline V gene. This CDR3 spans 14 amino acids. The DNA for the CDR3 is TGCGCCAGCAGCCAGCGGACAGGGCTCCATGAGCAGTTCTTC. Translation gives CASSQRTGLHEQFF.